Described below is a single TCR beta chain sequence and its context. No antigen is known for it. No much larger clone is present one base from it, and per-base qualities are unavailable. Library creation used the immunoSEQ multiplex PCR assay. For the multiplex PCR, a mixture combining 60 forward primers for TCR Vbeta segments and 13 reverse primers for TCR Jbeta segments was used. The CDR3 region of rearranged TCR beta genes was amplified from genomic DNA by a multiplex PCR assay. The Illumina HiSeq System was used to sequence the amplified TCR beta libraries as 87-base-pair reads. Per the original workflow: Across the 670 or so repertoires, a later analysis counted approximately 75 million unique TCR beta chains, approximately 10 million of which were shared by at least two donors. Raw reads were error-corrected and collapsed into unique sequences with a nearest-neighbor algorithm that merged closely related sequences to remove PCR and sequencing errors. V, D and J gene segments were assigned by aligning CDR3 sequences to IMGT reference sequences. For a sequence to be retained, a match of at least six nucleotides to both a V gene segment and a J gene segment was required. Rearrangements were classified as productive when the CDR3 lacked stop codons and remained in frame with V and J, and all other rearrangements were classified as non-productive. CDR3 was defined according to IMGT convention as the region running from the second conserved V-encoded cysteine to the conserved J-encoded phenylalanine. The earlier analysis of about 560 of the donors excluded any sequence lacking an unambiguous match to a single V gene segment. An earlier analysis of almost 600 of the donors classified V segments as functional when productive rearrangements were above 56.7% and as segregating when the standard deviation between donors was above 5%. To diagnose cytomegalovirus status from the catalog of TCR beta chain sequences, a statistical classification framework was built. V and J gene assignment, in a later analysis, came from comparing TCR nucleotide sequences with IMGT/GENE-DB human TR gene sequences. A later analysis assigned CDR3 sequences and most-parsimonious VDJ recombination scenarios with the TCRdist pipeline. In a later analysis, each TCR beta chain was defined by its CDR3 amino acid sequence together with its V-gene family, and reads lacking a unique V-gene family were excluded. As a way to deal with suspected cross-contamination and a sequencing artifact, a later analysis dropped over 550 nucleotide sequences that were highly shared and had low generation probability. For each public chain, a later analysis derived a clonal expansion index from normalized ranks of inferred template counts within each repertoire. A later analysis computed generation probabilities with a VDJ recombination model fitted to out-of-frame rearrangements, and checked the results against IGoR. In a later analysis, TCR-TCR, TCR-HLA and TCR-CMV co-occurrence was scored with hypergeometric tests, and a repertoire-size bias correction was applied to TCR pairs. False discovery rates were estimated in a later analysis by permuting HLA or CMV assignments 20 times. A later analysis grouped co-occurring TCRs with DBSCAN, adding TCRdist sequence similarity when clustering within HLA-allele-positive subsets. Repertoires with fewer than 30,000 or more than 120,000 public chains, plus five repertoires with anomalous nucleotide sharing, were excluded from co-occurrence clustering. TCRdb took this table from immuneACCESS and kept in-frame rearrangements with V and J called. Such tables lack part of the clones; where checked against another copy, unresolved V genes explain under half of the gap, and the rest is unexplained. From that table come the V and J calls and clone size; the DNA was used to work out D and trimming. The sample table lists fewer than 85,000 clones, about three quarters of them with a count of one. Clones ranked in the top ten supply approximately 12% of the sample.

CDR1 and CDR2 (SGHRS, YFSETQ) derive from the germline V gene. The CDR3 measures 19 amino acids from cysteine to phenylalanine. Only the CDR3 region is kept as DNA, spanning 57 bases read in frame from base 1. V trim: 4 bases; J trim: 0 bases; unmatched bases: 9. This sample was included in a study of cytomegalovirus exposure and HLA in healthy donors (dated by TCRdb to about 2017). Background on the whole study: According to an earlier analysis of a few hundred of the donors, some 170 million T cells yielded roughly 110 million unique TCR beta sequences and about 300 Gb of sequence data. The study was designed to test whether signatures of past pathogen exposure could be identified by cataloging public T cell receptors. Besides the first cohort of 550 to 750 subjects, a separate validation cohort made up of over 95 different subjects was used. The later analysis used no new phenotypic data to find candidate immune exposures, relying instead on TCR beta sequences and their occurrence across donors. Typing coverage varied by locus: about 629-630 donors for A, B, C, DRB1 and DQB1; roughly 500 for DQA1; about 570 for DPA1; 450 to 480 for DPB1. Among roughly 400 genotyped donors of the cohort, an average of roughly 230,000 unique TCR beta nucleotide sequences was sequenced per donor, of which approximately 19% were non-productive. A later genetic analysis took genome-wide SNP genotypes for about 55% of the 666 donors and used that subset as a discovery cohort. The T cell repertoires of some 670 subjects were profiled by immunosequencing and related to cytomegalovirus serostatus. An early release that covered fewer than 750 HLA-typed donors contained around 330 gigabases of sequencing data and tens of millions of unique TCR sequences. Because of strong linkage in the cohort, roughly five DR-DQ haplotypes were treated as single units for association and clustering. All discovery cohort repertoires had been generated using a single sequencing platform. Donor age, sex, ethnicity and CMV serostatus were collected together with the repertoire data. In an earlier analysis of a few hundred of the donors, high-throughput TCR beta sequencing was used to judge whether each TCR beta V gene segment behaved as functional or pseudogenic. HLA typing covered class I and class II loci at four-digit resolution. To predict cytomegalovirus infection status, the study combined high-throughput TCR immunosequencing, statistical association of individual TCRs with disease status, and machine learning. The genetic ancestry cluster associated with self-reported Caucasian donors included about 84% of the approximately 410 genotyped donors. A later analysis re-analyzed previously published TCR beta repertoires from 666 donors and added high-resolution HLA genotyping to study TCR occurrence patterns. Broad study findings and their caveats: A later genetic analysis reported fewer N-insertions in productive TCRs among donors in an Asian-associated ancestry cluster than the roughly 650-donor mean. The only immune exposure information available for the cohort was CMV serostatus. An association between a missense DCLRE1C variant and V-gene and J-gene trimming of TCR beta chains was found in a later genetic analysis and replicated in an independent cohort. When HLA alleles, especially DR and DQ, strongly co-occurred, attributing TCR associations to individual alleles was difficult. Linkage disequilibrium might explain the correlated functional status among segregating V segments, but an unknown experimental factor could not be excluded. In a later analysis, HLA-associated TCR beta chains were found to be more clonally expanded and to have lower generation probabilities than equally common non-associated chains. Because HLA typing was missing for some donors at each locus, association tests included only the typed subset. The study gave a list of about 160 TCR beta chains associated with cytomegalovirus. The presence/absence analyses assumed that sequencing depth was roughly uniform across donors, and that assumption may not be true. A further reported finding was that TCR beta sequences accurately predicted the HLA-A and HLA-B alleles for most subjects in the first cohort. Only TCR beta chains were sequenced in this cohort, and the absence of alpha or paired-chain data limited detectable features. It was suggested by the authors that the approach could potentially be generalized to other disease states and immunological phenotypes. Because counts were too low, about 15 rarely observed V segments, including chromosome 9 orphons, were left out of the earlier analysis of 587 of the donors. Most TCR sequences were seen in very few donors, while some public TCRs were found in many individuals. In a later analysis, most CMV-associated TCR beta chains were found to appear HLA-restricted, with HLA associations seemingly driven largely by CMV exposure. In a later analysis, several top co-occurrence clusters were reported to appear linked to parvovirus B19, influenza, CMV and Epstein-Barr virus. Some IMGT-functional V segments, including TRBV6-2 and TRBV6-3, could not be distinguished by the 87-base-pair reads and were therefore excluded. A later analysis found that TCR association rates varied across HLA loci, with DRB1 alleles showing the most associated TCRs and HLA-C alleles the fewest. At a false discovery rate of 0.05, a later analysis linked about 17,000 TCR beta sequences to specific HLA alleles. In both the original and validation cohorts, the classifier was reported to diagnose cytomegalovirus status with high specificity and sensitivity. A few of the identified cytomegalovirus-associated TCR beta chains were confirmed in vitro to be specific for cytomegalovirus antigens. In an earlier analysis of several hundred of the donors, most TCR beta V segments were observed in productive rearrangements about 90% or about 30% of the time, broadly matching IMGT annotations. The sequencing pipeline was judged likely to have produced a cluster of highly shared sequence variants as a technical artifact.

The cohort comprised hundreds of healthy bone marrow donors. All cohort members were sampled while nominally healthy, although unrecorded immune exposures were likely present. The donor was CMV seropositive and belonged to the group of more than 250 seropositive cohort members. A peripheral blood sample was collected from each donor, and TCR beta sequencing was performed on peripheral blood mononuclear cells. Genomic DNA extraction from the blood cell samples was performed with the Qiagen DNeasy Blood Extraction Kit. The receptor was derived from a woman in her 40s in good health and CMV-seropositive. In this chain, TRBV5-1 is recombined with TRBJ2-3; TRBD2 lines up with 15 middle nucleotides. Sequencing used PBMCs. This receptor has the CDR3 CASSRGLAGGTTSTDTQYF. The DNA is as follows: TGCGCCAGCAGCAGGGGACTAGCGGGGGGCACGACAAGCACAGATACGCAGTATTTT.